The subject of this entry is one T cell receptor (beta chain). Its cognate antigen is unknown. These data come from a study of cytomegalovirus exposure and HLA in healthy donors. Primers: 60 Vbeta forward and 13 Jbeta reverse. Generated by immunoSEQ multiplex PCR, the TCRdb table keeps only in-frame clones and is missing some. Of 100,000 to 150,000 clones detected, under 90% appear once; the ten largest clones hold about 3.7%. Regarding the study as a whole: High sensitivity and specificity were reportedly achieved when the classifier diagnosed cytomegalovirus status.

The TCR originated in a woman in her thirties or forties in good health and CMV-seropositive. Input material: PBMCs.

CDR3 coding DNA: TGCAGCGTTAGTGGCCTTCCGGGACAGGGGGCATCAGATACGCAGTATTTT. Translated, it gives CSVSGLPGQGASDTQYF. The chain couples TRBV29-1 to TRBJ2-3; TRBD1 matches 12 bases. Germline loops: CDR1 SQVTM, CDR2 ANQGSEA. V shed 5 bases, J shed 4 bases, and the junction held 13 bases outside the gene matches. The CDR3 covers 17 residues.